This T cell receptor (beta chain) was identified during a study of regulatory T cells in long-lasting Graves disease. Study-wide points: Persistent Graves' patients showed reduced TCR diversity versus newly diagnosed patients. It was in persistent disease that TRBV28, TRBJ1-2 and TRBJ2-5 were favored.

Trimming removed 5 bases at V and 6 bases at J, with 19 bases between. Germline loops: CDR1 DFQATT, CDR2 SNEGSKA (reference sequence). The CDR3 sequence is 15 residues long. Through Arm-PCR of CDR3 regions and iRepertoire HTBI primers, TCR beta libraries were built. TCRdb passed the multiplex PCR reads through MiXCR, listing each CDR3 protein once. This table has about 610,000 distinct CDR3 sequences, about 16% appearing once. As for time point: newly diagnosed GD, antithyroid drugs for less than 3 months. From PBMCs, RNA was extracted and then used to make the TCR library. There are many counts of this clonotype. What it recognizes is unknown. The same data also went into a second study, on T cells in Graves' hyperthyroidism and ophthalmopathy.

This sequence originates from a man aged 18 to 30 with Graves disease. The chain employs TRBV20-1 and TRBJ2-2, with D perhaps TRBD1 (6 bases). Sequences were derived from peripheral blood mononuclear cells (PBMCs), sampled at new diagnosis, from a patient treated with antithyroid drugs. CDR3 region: CSADDPRAGAGELFF. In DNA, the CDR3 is TGCAGTGCTGACGACCCTCGGGCAGGGGCCGGGGAGCTGTTTTTT.